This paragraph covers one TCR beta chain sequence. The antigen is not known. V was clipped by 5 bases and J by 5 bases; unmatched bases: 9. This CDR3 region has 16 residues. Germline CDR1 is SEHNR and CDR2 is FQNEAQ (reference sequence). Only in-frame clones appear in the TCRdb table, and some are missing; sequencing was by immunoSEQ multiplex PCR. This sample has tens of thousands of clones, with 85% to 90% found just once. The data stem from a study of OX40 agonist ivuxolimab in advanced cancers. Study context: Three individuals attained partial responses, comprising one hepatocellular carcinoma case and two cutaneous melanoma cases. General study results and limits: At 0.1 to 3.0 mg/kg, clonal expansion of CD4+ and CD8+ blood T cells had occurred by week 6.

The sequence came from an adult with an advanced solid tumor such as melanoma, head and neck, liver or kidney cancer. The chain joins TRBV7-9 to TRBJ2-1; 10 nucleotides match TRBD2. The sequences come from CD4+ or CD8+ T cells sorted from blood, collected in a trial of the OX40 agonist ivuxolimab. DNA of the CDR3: TGTGCCAGCAGCAACCTAGCGGGAGTCGGCGACAATGAGCAGTTCTTC. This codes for CASSNLAGVGDNEQFF.